The clone carrying this T cell receptor beta chain has a count of ten or more. The entry originates in a study of regulatory T cells in long-lasting Graves disease. Arm-PCR with iRepertoire HTBI primers amplified the CDR3 regions for these TCR beta libraries. TCRdb independently ran MiXCR on the multiplex PCR reads; one entry per CDR3 protein. The data hold a few hundred thousand distinct CDR3 sequences, with roughly 15% observed a single time. Germline assignment: CDR1 LGHDT and CDR2 YNNKEL (reference sequence). The J segment lost 7 bases and the V segment lost 3 bases, leaving 6 bases of the junction unmatched. The CDR3 runs 15 residues. Indicated time point: newly diagnosed GD, antithyroid drugs for less than 3 months. Construction of the TCR library relied on RNA isolated from PBMCs. Peripheral blood, at 8 to 9 milliliters, went into EDTA tubes. These records were also assigned to another study, of T cells in Graves' hyperthyroidism and ophthalmopathy. This second study notes: Clinicians diagnosed patients from clinical symptoms, serum thyroxine and TRAb, thyroid ultrasound and orbital computed tomography.

This TCR came from a woman younger than 30 with Graves disease. The sample in question was peripheral blood mononuclear cells (PBMCs), obtained at new diagnosis, from a patient treated with antithyroid drugs. The chain uses TRBV3-1 and TRBJ2-1; 10 bases map to TRBD2. CDR3 bases: TGTGCCAGCAGCCACATAGCGGGGGGCGAAAATGAGCAGTTCTTC. Its translation is CASSHIAGGENEQFF.